This T cell receptor (beta chain) was captured by sequencing in a study of T cells after yellow fever vaccination. As for the study in general: Those fractions that held only low numbers of cells were prepared using the SMART-Seq v4 Ultra Low Input RNA kit.

This clonotype was seen many times. Antigen specificity is unknown. 5'RACE template switching generated TCR cDNA, adding a universal primer site and UMIs. TCRdb re-called the 5' RACE reads through MiXCR, storing one row per CDR3 protein. The data show nearly 550,000 distinct CDR3 sequences, over 15% seen once. Study-wide points: Reappearance after the booster was seen for most primary-vaccination clones, at 95% to 96% CD4 and around 90% CD8.

The CDR3 loop spans 13 amino acids. Between the trimmed V and J ends, which lost 0 bases and 0 bases, there was a span of 3 bases. From germline, CDR1 is DFQATT and CDR2 SNEGSKA (reference sequence). This TCR derives from a man aged 25 to 40 who received the YFV17D yellow fever vaccine. The chain combines TRBV20-1 with TRBJ2-1, with no clear D. The input for sequencing was PBMCs, taken 15 days after the yellow fever booster vaccination. The CDR3 here is CSARDRSYNEQFF. As DNA, the CDR3 is TGCAGTGCTAGAGACCGCTCCTACAATGAGCAGTTCTTC.